Each of the 20 T cell receptor beta chains below was sequenced from the same sample in a study of cytomegalovirus exposure and HLA in healthy donors. The PCR had 60 Vbeta and 13 Jbeta primers. The repertoire was sequenced with immunoSEQ multiplex PCR; TCRdb's copy has only in-frame clones and lacks some. The profile shows roughly 150,000 clones, about three quarters of them singletons. Sequenced input: PBMCs. The receptors stem from a male donor in good health and CMV-seronegative.

The chain carries TRBV4-2 and TRBJ2-7, with TRBD1 matching 8 bases. Losses at the gene ends were 5 bases for V and 5 bases for J; bases not matched to a gene: 14. CDR1 is LGHNA and CDR2 is YNFKEQ in the germline V gene. The CDR3 sequence is 16 residues long. CDR3 sequence reads: CASSAGSQGALDEQYF. The DNA for the CDR3 is TGTGCCAGCAGCGCGGGAAGTCAGGGGGCTTTGGACGAGCAGTACTTC.

The chain carries TRBV27 and TRBJ2-3; D gene ambiguous. V lost 4 bases, J lost 0 bases, and 11 bases lay in between. The CDR3 spans 15 residues. The germline V gene encodes CDR1 MNHEY and CDR2 SMNVEV (reference sequence). The CDR3 spells CASSSTLTSTDTQYF. Here the CDR3 DNA reads TGTGCCAGCAGTTCAACCTTGACTAGCACAGATACGCAGTATTTT.

This clone occurred once. The chain uses TRBV6-1 and TRBJ2-5, with TRBD2 matching 14 bases. Per germline, CDR1 MNHNS and CDR2 SASEGT. J lost 4 bases, V lost 5 bases, and 3 bases had no gene match. The CDR3 contains 15 residues. The CDR3 spells CASSIGTSGRETQYF. The CDR3 bases are TGTGCCAGCAGTATTGGGACTAGCGGGAGAGAGACCCAGTACTTC.

The V and J genes are TRBV18 and TRBJ1-1, with 8 bases that match TRBD1. CDR3 length equals 15 residues. Germline trimming cut 6 bases from V and 7 bases from J; bases unmatched to any gene: 13. The V gene's germline CDR1 is KGHSH and CDR2 LQKENI. CDR3 loop: CASSTQGGEQVEAFF. For the CDR3, the DNA is TGTGCCAGCTCGACACAGGGGGGGGAACAAGTTGAAGCTTTCTTT.

The CDR3 nucleotides are TGTGCCTGGAGTTTCGGCGGCACCCGATCGGCTGAGCAGTTCTTC. It specifies CAWSFGGTRSAEQFF. The chain has TRBV30 and TRBJ2-1; no firm D call. Germline CDR1 and CDR2: GTSNPN and SVGIG (reference sequence). The germline V and J ends were trimmed by 2 bases and 9 bases, with 20 bases remaining between them. The CDR3 consists of 15 residues.

For the CDR3, the DNA is TGCGCCAGCAGCCCTGAGGACAGGCAGGGTATGACCCAGTACTTC. Translating gives CASSPEDRQGMTQYF. This chain connects TRBV5-1 to TRBJ2-5, with 7 nucleotides matching TRBD1. With V trimmed by 4 bases and J by 7 bases, 13 bases remained unmatched. This CDR3 has 15 amino acids. CDR1 and CDR2 (germline): SGHRS, YFSETQ.

This clone was detected a few times. The V and J genes are TRBV7-2 and TRBJ2-3, with D maybe TRBD2 (5 bases). Looked up from germline, CDR1 is SGHTA and CDR2 is FQGNSA. The ends were cut back, 2 bases at V and 2 bases at J, with 11 bases in the middle. The CDR3 runs 15 residues. The DNA for the CDR3 is TGTGCCAGCAGCTTAAGCGGAGTAAACACAGATACGCAGTATTTT. Translation gives CASSLSGVNTDTQYF. The whole variable domain, remainder taken from reference TRBV7-2 and TRBJ2-3, is GAGVSQSPSNKVTEKGKDVELRCDPISGHTALYWYRQSLGQGLEFLIYFQGNSAPDKSGLPSDRFSAERTGGSVSTLTIQRTQQEDSAVYLCASSLSGVNTDTQYFGPGTRLTVL.

The V gene is TRBV5-1, the J gene TRBJ2-7, with 8 bases aligning to TRBD1. This CDR3 region has 15 residues. Germline assignment: CDR1 SGHRS and CDR2 YFSETQ. V lost 4 bases to trimming and J lost 0 bases; unmatched junction nucleotides: 6. The chain's CDR3 is CASSPGQASSYEQYF. The CDR3 nucleotides read TGCGCCAGCAGCCCGGGACAGGCGAGCTCCTACGAGCAGTACTTC.

This sequence joins TRBV7-8 and TRBJ2-7, with D possibly matching TRBD2 (6 bases). This CDR3 is 13 amino acids long. V lost 5 bases to trimming and J lost 7 bases, with 15 bases between them. The germline V gene has CDR1 SGHVS and CDR2 FQNEAQ. The CDR3 sequence is CASSLTAAGEQYF. In DNA, the CDR3 is TGTGCCAGCAGCCTGACTGCTGCGGGAGAGCAGTACTTC.

This sequence joins TRBV7-9 and TRBJ2-7, with 8 bases fitting TRBD2. Germline V gene lookup returns CDR1 SEHNR and CDR2 FQNEAQ (reference sequence). CDR3 size: 16 residues. The V segment lost 1 base and the J segment 7 bases; nucleotides outside the gene matches: 12. This chain's CDR3 is CASSLDSGGYKGEQYF. The CDR3 region has the DNA TGTGCCAGCAGCTTAGACAGCGGGGGATACAAGGGAGAGCAGTACTTC.

The DNA of the CDR3 is TGTGCCAGCAGTTACGGGGGGTCCCTACTTGAAGCTTTCTTT. Residues: CASSYGGSLLEAFF. The V and J genes are TRBV6-6 and TRBJ1-1, with D possibly matching TRBD1 (5 bases). The CDR3 length is 14 residues. The ends were cut back, 2 bases at V and 7 bases at J, with 14 bases in the middle. Germline lookup yields CDR1 MNHNY and CDR2 SVGAGI (reference sequence).

J is TRBJ1-2 and V is TRBV7-2; 9 bases are a match to TRBD1. CDR1 and CDR2 (germline): SGHTA, FQGNSA. This CDR3 region has 13 residues. The trim removed 5 bases at V and 4 bases at J, leaving 2 bases unmatched. CDR3 nucleotide sequence: TGTGCCAGCAGCCAGGGACAGGGCTATGGCTACACCTTC. Translating it yields CASSQGQGYGYTF.

This chain joins TRBV5-1 and TRBJ1-1; tentatively, D is TRBD1 (5 bases). The V gene's germline CDR1 is SGHRS and CDR2 YFSETQ. There are 15 residues in the CDR3. The ends were cut back, 4 bases at V and 4 bases at J, with 17 bases in the middle. This chain's CDR3 is CASSLRRVEVTEAFF. CDR3 DNA sequence: TGCGCCAGCAGCCTCCGCAGGGTAGAAGTCACTGAAGCTTTCTTT.

This chain joins TRBV6-6 and TRBJ1-2, with D possibly being TRBD1 (6 bases). This CDR3 contains 15 residues. The germline CDR1 and CDR2 sequences are MNHNY and SVGAGI (reference sequence). V gave up 8 bases and J gave up 2 bases, with 18 bases separating them. CDR3 loop: CASAGFGQLNYGYTF. The DNA of the CDR3 is TGTGCCAGCGCCGGATTCGGACAGCTGAACTATGGCTACACCTTC.

The chain combines TRBV28 with TRBJ1-4; no definite D call. The germline gives CDR1 MDHEN, CDR2 SYDVKM. The CDR3 has 12 amino acids. The ends were cut back, 7 bases at V and 8 bases at J, with 11 bases in the middle. The CDR3 DNA is TGTGCCAGCATTGCCCCGGGGGAAAAACTGTTTTTT. It is translated as CASIAPGEKLFF.

The chain is built from TRBV27 and TRBJ2-7, with TRBD1 identical over 8 bases. The CDR3 has 13 amino acids. The trim removed 5 bases at V and 2 bases at J, leaving 2 bases unmatched. The germline V gene has CDR1 MNHEY and CDR2 SMNVEV (reference sequence). The CDR3 DNA is TGTGCCAGCAGTGGACAGGGTCCCTACGAGCAGTACTTC. Protein product: CASSGQGPYEQYF.

This clone has more than one count but fewer than ten. The V and J genes are TRBV7-6 and TRBJ1-2; D call uncertain. The germline V and J ends were trimmed by 4 bases and 3 bases, with 15 bases remaining between them. Germline values: CDR1 SGHVS, CDR2 FNYEAQ. There are 15 residues in the CDR3. CDR3 sequence (DNA): TGTGCCAGCAGCTCCGGCCCCTCGGGTTACTATGGCTACACCTTC. Translated: CASSSGPSGYYGYTF.

V gene TRBV2 combines with J gene TRBJ2-5; 7 positions agree with TRBD2. The germline V gene has CDR1 SNHLY and CDR2 FYNNEI. The CDR3 covers 18 residues. After removal of 0 bases from V and 2 bases from J, the junction contained 12 bases not matched to a gene. The CDR3 DNA reads TGTGCCAGCAGTGAAGCCTTCTTGGTAGCGGGTAAACAAGAGACCCAGTACTTC. Translated: CASSEAFLVAGKQETQYF.

This clone was observed once. The chain recombines TRBV10-1 with TRBJ2-5, with D possibly being TRBD2 (6 bases). The J call may be incorrect, as the DNA end agrees better with TRBJ2-7. CDR3 length: 15 amino acids. CDR1 and CDR2 from the germline V gene are WNHNN and SYGVQD (reference sequence). The CDR3 nucleotides are TGCGCCAGCAGTGAGAGGTCGGGGGAATTCTACGAGCAGTACTTC. It codes for CASSERSGEFYEQYF.

CDR3 in amino acids: CASSLGGSSETQYF. The CDR3 DNA reads as TGTGCCAGCAGCTTAGGTGGTAGCTCCGAGACCCAGTACTTC. The rearrangement links TRBV11-2 to TRBJ2-5, with D unresolved. CDR3 length: 14 amino acids. Germline values: CDR1 SGHAT, CDR2 FQNNGV. The V and J ends lost 1 base and 5 bases respectively, with 11 bases between them.